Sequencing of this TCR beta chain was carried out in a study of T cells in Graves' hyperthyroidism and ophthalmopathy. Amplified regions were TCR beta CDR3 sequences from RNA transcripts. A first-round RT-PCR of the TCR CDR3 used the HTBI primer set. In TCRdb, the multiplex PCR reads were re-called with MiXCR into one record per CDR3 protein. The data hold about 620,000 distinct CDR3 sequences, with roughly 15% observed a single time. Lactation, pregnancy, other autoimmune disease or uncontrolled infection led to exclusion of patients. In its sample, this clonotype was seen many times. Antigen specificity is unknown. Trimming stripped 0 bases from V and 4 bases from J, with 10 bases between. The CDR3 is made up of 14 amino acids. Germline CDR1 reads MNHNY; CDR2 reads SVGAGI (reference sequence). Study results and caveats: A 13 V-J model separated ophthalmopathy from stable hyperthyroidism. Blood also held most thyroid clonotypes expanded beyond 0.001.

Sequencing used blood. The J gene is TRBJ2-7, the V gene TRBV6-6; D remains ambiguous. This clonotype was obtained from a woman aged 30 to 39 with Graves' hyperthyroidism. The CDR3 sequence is CASSYSRTLYEQYF. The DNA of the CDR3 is TGTGCCAGCAGTTACTCCCGGACCCTTTACGAGCAGTACTTC.